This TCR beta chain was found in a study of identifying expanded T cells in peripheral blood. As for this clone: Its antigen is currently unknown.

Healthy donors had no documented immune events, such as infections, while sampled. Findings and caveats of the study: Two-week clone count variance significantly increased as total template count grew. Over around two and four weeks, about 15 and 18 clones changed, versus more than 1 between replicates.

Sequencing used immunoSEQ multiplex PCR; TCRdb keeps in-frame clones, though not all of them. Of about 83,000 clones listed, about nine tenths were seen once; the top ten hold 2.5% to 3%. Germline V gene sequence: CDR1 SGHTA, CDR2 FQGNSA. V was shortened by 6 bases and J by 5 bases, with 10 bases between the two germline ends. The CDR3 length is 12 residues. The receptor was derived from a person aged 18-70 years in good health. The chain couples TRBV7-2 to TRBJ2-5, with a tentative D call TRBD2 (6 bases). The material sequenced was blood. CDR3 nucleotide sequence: TGTGCCAGCAGATCCAGCGGGGAGACCCAGTACTTC. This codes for CASRSSGETQYF.